The clone carrying this T cell receptor (beta chain) was found a few times. Its antigen is not identified. This entry is derived from a study of T cells in Graves' hyperthyroidism and ophthalmopathy. Whole-study results and caveats: The blood repertoire included most of the expanded thyroid clonotypes above 0.001. Ophthalmopathy was separated from stable hyperthyroidism by a 13 V-J model.

It was RNA transcripts that yielded the amplified TCR beta CDR3 regions. TCR CDR3 regions were first amplified by RT-PCR with HTBI primers. TCRdb itself ran the multiplex PCR reads through MiXCR, one entry per CDR3 protein. This sample yields 750,000 to 950,000 distinct CDR3 sequences, of which about 38% are seen a single time; around 9.3% belongs to the top ten. Sequencing used blood. The clonotype was recovered from a young man with Graves' hyperthyroidism.

CDR3 sequence: CASSLAGEQFF. In DNA, the CDR3 is TGTGCCAGCAGCTTAGCGGGTGAGCAGTTCTTC. This chain links TRBV7-2 with TRBJ2-1; no definite D call. Trimming left V 0 bases short and J 9 bases short, with 3 bases between. Germline lookup yields CDR1 SGHTA and CDR2 FQGNSA. The CDR3 is 11 amino acids.